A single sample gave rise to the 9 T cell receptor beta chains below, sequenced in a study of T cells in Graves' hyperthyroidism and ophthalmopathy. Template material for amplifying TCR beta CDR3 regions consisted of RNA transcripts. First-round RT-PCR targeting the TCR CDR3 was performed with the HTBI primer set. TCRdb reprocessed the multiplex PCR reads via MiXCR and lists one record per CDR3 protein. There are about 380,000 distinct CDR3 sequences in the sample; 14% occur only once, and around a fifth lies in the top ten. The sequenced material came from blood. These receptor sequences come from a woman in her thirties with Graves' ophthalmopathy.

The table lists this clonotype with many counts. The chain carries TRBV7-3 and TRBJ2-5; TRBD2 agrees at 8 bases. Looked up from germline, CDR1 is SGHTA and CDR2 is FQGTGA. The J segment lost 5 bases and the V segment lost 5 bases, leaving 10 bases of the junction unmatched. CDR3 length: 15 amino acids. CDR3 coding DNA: TGTGCCAGCAGCGCATACGGGGGGGCCGGGGAGACCCAGTACTTC. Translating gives CASSAYGGAGETQYF.

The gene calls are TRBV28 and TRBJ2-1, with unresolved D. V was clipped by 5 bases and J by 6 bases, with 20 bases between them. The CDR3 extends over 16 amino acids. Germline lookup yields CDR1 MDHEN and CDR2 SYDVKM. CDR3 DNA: TGTGCCAGCAGTCACACCGCTAGAAGAGGTGTCAATGAGCAGTTCTTC. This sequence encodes CASSHTARRGVNEQFF.

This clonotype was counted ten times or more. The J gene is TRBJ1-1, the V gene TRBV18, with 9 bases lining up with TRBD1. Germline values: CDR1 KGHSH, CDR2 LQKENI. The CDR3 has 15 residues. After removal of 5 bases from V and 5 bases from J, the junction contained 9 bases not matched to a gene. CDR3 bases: TGTGCCAGCTCAACAAAACAGGGGGCTGAGACTGAAGCTTTCTTT. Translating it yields CASSTKQGAETEAFF.

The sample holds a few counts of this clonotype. This chain's CDR3 is CASSEHQETQYF. CDR3 sequence (DNA): TGTGCCAGCAGTGAACACCAAGAGACCCAGTACTTC. The chain carries TRBV6-1 and TRBJ2-5; the D is unclear. Germline V gene sequence: CDR1 MNHNS, CDR2 SASEGT. V was clipped by 2 bases and J by 0 bases, with 1 base between them. CDR3 length: 12 residues.

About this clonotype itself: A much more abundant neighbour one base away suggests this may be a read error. The CDR3 region is CAWATGLRSYNEQFF. The CDR3 bases are TGTGCCTGGGCGACAGGACTCCGCTCCTACAATGAGCAGTTCTTC. This rearrangement joins TRBV30 to TRBJ2-1; tentative D call: TRBD1 (6 bases). The CDR3 covers 15 residues. The ends were cut back, 5 bases at V and 0 bases at J, with 14 bases in the middle. The V gene's germline CDR1 is GTSNPN and CDR2 SVGIG (reference sequence).

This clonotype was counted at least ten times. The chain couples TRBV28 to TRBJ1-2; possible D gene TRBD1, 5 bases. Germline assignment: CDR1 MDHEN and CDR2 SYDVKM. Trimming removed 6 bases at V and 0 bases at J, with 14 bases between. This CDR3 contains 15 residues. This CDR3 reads CASRRQQPSNYGYTF. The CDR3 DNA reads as TGTGCCAGCAGACGACAGCAGCCTTCTAACTATGGCTACACCTTC.

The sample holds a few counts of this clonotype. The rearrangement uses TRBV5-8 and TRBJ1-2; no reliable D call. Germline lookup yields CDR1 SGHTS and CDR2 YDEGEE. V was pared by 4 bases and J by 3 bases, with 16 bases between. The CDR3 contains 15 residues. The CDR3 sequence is CASSHPLAGHYGYTF. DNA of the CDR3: TGTGCCAGCAGCCACCCCCTGGCAGGCCACTATGGCTACACCTTC.

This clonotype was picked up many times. CDR3 DNA sequence: TGTGCCTCTAGAGACCTTGACGGGCTATCCTACGAGCAGTACTTC. Protein product: CASRDLDGLSYEQYF. The chain couples TRBV30 to TRBJ2-7; D gene uncertain. Germline assignment: CDR1 GTSNPN and CDR2 SVGIG (reference sequence). This CDR3 is 15 amino acids long. V lost 7 bases, J lost 1 base, and 20 bases lay in between.

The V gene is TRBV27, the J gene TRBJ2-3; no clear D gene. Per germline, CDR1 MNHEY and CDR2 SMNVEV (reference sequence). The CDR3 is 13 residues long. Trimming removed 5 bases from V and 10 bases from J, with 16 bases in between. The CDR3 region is CASSPLAPPAQYF. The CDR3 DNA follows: TGTGCCAGCAGTCCACTCGCTCCCCCGGCGCAGTATTTT.